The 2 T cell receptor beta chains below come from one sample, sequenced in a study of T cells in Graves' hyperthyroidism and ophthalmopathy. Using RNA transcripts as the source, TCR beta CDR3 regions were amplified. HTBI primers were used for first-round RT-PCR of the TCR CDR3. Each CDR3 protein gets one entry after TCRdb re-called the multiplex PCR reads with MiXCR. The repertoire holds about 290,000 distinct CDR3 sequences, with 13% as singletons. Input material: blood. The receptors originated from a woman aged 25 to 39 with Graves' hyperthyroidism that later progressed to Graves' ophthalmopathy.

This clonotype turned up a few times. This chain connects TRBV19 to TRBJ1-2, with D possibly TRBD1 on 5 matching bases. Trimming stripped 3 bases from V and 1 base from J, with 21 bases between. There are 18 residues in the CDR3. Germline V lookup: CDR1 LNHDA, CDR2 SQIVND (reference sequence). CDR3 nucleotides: TGTGCCAGTAGTATGGGGCAGGAGAGGGGATCTTTTAACTATGGCTACACCTTC. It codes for CASSMGQERGSFNYGYTF.

The CDR3 sequence: CASSPAGTGSIQETQYF. CDR3 coding DNA: TGTGCCAGCAGCCCCGCCGGGACAGGGTCAATCCAAGAGACCCAGTACTTC. The chain links TRBV7-2 to TRBJ2-5, with 9 bases lining up with TRBD1. Germline trimming cut 5 bases from V and 1 base from J; bases unmatched to any gene: 11. Germline V gene data show CDR1 as SGHTA and CDR2 as FQGNSA. The CDR3 loop spans 17 amino acids.